This TCR beta chain was recorded in a study of T cell clonotyping in hematopoietic cell transplantation. Trimming at V came to 6 bases and at J to 6 bases, leaving 4 bases not matched to a gene. The length of the CDR3 is 13 residues. Germline CDR1 MNHEY, CDR2 SVGAGI. Remarks on this clone: Its antigen remains unidentified.

Study-level findings and limits: Higher Inverse Simpson Index values in graft donor and pretransplant recipient predicted broader posttransplant TCR diversity. Recipient TCR diversity dropped after transplant; expanded clonotypes rose from day 30 to 180. Without cell sorting, CD4 versus CD8 contributions remain unresolved.

The assay was immunoSEQ multiplex PCR, and TCRdb's table has in-frame clones only and misses some. This sample has approximately 10,000 clones, with 89% found just once. The receptor's source is a human donor who either received an allogeneic hematopoietic cell transplant for a myeloid malignancy or was a related donor (not recorded which). Some clones in this sample may be carry-over from other donors' samples. The sample consisted of peripheral blood mononuclear cells. The chain links TRBV6-5 to TRBJ2-7; 11 bases line up with TRBD1. CDR3 region: CASSPGTGGEQYF. In nucleotides, the CDR3 is TGTGCCAGCAGCCCCGGGACAGGGGGCGAGCAGTACTTC.